One and the same sample provided the 2 T cell receptor beta chains below, sequenced in a study of blood T cell repertoires in COVID-19. Using immunoSEQ multiplex PCR, the repertoire was profiled, and TCRdb retains in-frame clones only, with some absent. The table shows just over 300,000 clones, with over 75% occurring only once. The sequenced sample was PBMCs or T cells enriched from blood (not recorded which). All receptors come from a woman in her thirties or forties who had recovered from COVID-19.

This clone was found once. The rearrangement uses TRBV24-1 and TRBJ2-1; 13 bases are a match to TRBD2. J gave up 4 bases and V 4 bases, and 0 bases lay outside the gene matches. Germline assignment: CDR1 KGHDR and CDR2 SFDVKD. CDR3 length: 15 amino acids. The CDR3 DNA reads TGTGCCACCAGTGAACTAGCGGGAGGGTACAATGAGCAGTTCTTC. The encoded protein is CATSELAGGYNEQFF.

This chain links TRBV4-3 with TRBJ1-1, with a tentative D call TRBD1 (5 bases). This CDR3 contains 17 residues. V was pared by 5 bases and J by 2 bases, with 21 bases between. Germline CDR1 reads LGHNA; CDR2 reads YSLEER. CDR3 sequence (DNA): TGCGCCAGCAGCGTCCTCATAAGACAGCCCAATAACACTGAAGCTTTCTTT. Protein product: CASSVLIRQPNNTEAFF.